Sequencing of this T cell receptor (beta chain) was carried out in a study of CD8 T cell repertoires and HIV-1 epitope variants. Study summary: Each of Twenty-five Gag and Nef epitope peptides stimulated a separate culture. Controls included no peptide, Ebola AY9 epitope, and a CMV, EBV, flu pool. Notes on the study in general: No clonotypes responded to the TAALDMSHF plasma variant; roughly five recognized KF9, one HW9.

CDR3 length: 17 amino acids. Per the germline V gene, CDR1 is SGHVS and CDR2 is FQNEAQ. The V segment lost 4 bases and the J segment 5 bases; nucleotides outside the gene matches: 12. TCR beta CDR3 was sequenced at survey depth on immunoSEQ. The protocol was immunoSEQ multiplex PCR, while the TCRdb copy is restricted to in-frame clones and leaves out a portion. The data contain about 5,800 clones, under 75% of them singletons. Remarks on this clone: What it binds is not known.

This chain joins TRBV7-8 and TRBJ2-1, with 9 bases identical to TRBD2. This receptor was identified in a male donor with HIV. The specimen was cultured CD8+ T cells derived from PBMCs. CDR3 in DNA: TGTGCCAGCAGCTCTAGCTTCTGGACTAGCGTAAACAATGAGCAGTTCTTC. Amino acids: CASSSSFWTSVNNEQFF. Variable domain in full (rest from reference TRBV7-8 and TRBJ2-1): GAGVSQSPRYKVAKRGQDVALRCDPISGHVSLFWYQQALGQGPEFLTYFQNEAQLDKSGLPSDRFFAERPEGSVSTLKIQRTQQEDSAVYLCASSSSFWTSVNNEQFFGPGTRLTVL.